Listed here are 16 T cell receptor beta chains from one sample, sequenced in a study of cytomegalovirus exposure and HLA in healthy donors. Clones were read by immunoSEQ multiplex PCR, and TCRdb kept only the in-frame ones, dropping some. The table records 20,000 to 25,000 clones, 95% to 97% of them present only once. The specimen was PBMCs. These receptors were taken from a man aged 30 to 45 in good health and CMV-seropositive.

This sequence joins TRBV11-3 and TRBJ2-2, with 15 bases fitting TRBD2. The trim removed 3 bases at V and 4 bases at J, leaving 3 bases unmatched. Germline-derived CDR1 and CDR2 are SGHNT and YENEEA. The length of the CDR3 is 17 residues. The CDR3 DNA follows: TGTGCCAGCAGCTTCCCGGGACTAGCGGGAGGCACCGGGGAGCTGTTTTTT. It yields the protein CASSFPGLAGGTGELFF.

The J gene is TRBJ1-1, the V gene TRBV27; D is possibly TRBD1 (5 bases). This CDR3 region has 15 residues. Trimming cost V 5 bases and J 2 bases, with 15 bases left between them. Germline CDR1 is MNHEY and CDR2 is SMNVEV (reference sequence). The CDR3 sequence: CASSLLTASNTEAFF. In DNA form, the CDR3 reads TGTGCCAGCAGTCTACTGACAGCGAGTAACACTGAAGCTTTCTTT.

The gene calls are TRBV9 and TRBJ2-7; D is unresolved. V was shortened by 0 bases and J by 3 bases, with 10 bases between the two germline ends. This CDR3 has 14 amino acids. Germline CDR1 SGDLS, CDR2 YYNGEE. The chain's CDR3 is CASSVEEKSYEQYF. The CDR3 DNA reads TGTGCCAGCAGCGTAGAGGAGAAGAGCTACGAGCAGTACTTC.

The rearrangement links TRBV27 to TRBJ2-3; the match to TRBD2 covers 9 bases. The CDR3 runs 15 residues. The V and J ends lost 7 bases and 4 bases, in that order; junction bases with no gene match: 9. Per the germline V gene, CDR1 is MNHEY and CDR2 is SMNVEV (reference sequence). The CDR3, as DNA: TGTGCCAGCAAGCGGTTCAGCGGGAGGTCAGATACGCAGTATTTT. Encoded protein: CASKRFSGRSDTQYF.

This chain joins TRBV28 and TRBJ1-5; D gene unclear. The CDR3 loop spans 16 amino acids. V dropped 7 bases and J dropped 2 bases, with 18 bases sitting between them. Looked up from germline, CDR1 is MDHEN and CDR2 is SYDVKM. CDR3 sequence reads: CASNPSLVLGNQPQHF. The CDR3 DNA is TGTGCCAGCAACCCCTCCTTGGTCTTAGGCAATCAGCCCCAGCATTTT.

Only one count was recorded for this clone. V and J are TRBV30 and TRBJ2-7, with unresolved D. The CDR3 has 12 amino acids. V shed 2 bases and J shed 1 base, with 6 bases lying between them. From germline, CDR1 is GTSNPN and CDR2 SVGIG (reference sequence). In nucleotides, the CDR3 is TGTGCCTGGAGTTCGTTATCCTACGAGCAGTACTTC. It specifies CAWSSLSYEQYF.

J is TRBJ2-7 and V is TRBV6-5, with TRBD2 identical over 8 bases. Trimming cost V 0 bases and J 4 bases; bases outside gene matches: 5. Looked up from germline, CDR1 is MNHEY and CDR2 is SVGAGI. The length of the CDR3 is 15 residues. Written as DNA, the CDR3 is TGTGCCAGCAGTTACTCAGGTAGCGGGGCGTACGAGCAGTACTTC. This codes for CASSYSGSGAYEQYF.

The J gene is TRBJ2-1, the V gene TRBV2; TRBD1 is a possible D gene (6 bases). The V gene lost 3 bases and the J gene lost 5 bases, with 14 bases spanning the gap. This CDR3 is 15 amino acids long. CDR1 and CDR2 (germline): SNHLY, FYNNEI. CDR3 amino acids: CASSDASWTDNEQFF. As DNA, the CDR3 is TGTGCCAGCAGTGACGCCTCCTGGACAGACAATGAGCAGTTCTTC.

CDR3 DNA sequence: TGTGCCAGTAGTATTGGGACTAGCGAGTACAATGAGCAGTTCTTC. Its translation is CASSIGTSEYNEQFF. The chain employs TRBV19 and TRBJ2-1, with 10 bases fitting TRBD2. Germline values: CDR1 LNHDA, CDR2 SQIVND (reference sequence). Trimming took 3 bases from V and 4 from J; bases not matched to a gene: 3. The CDR3 is 15 residues long. The full variable domain, completed using reference TRBV19 and TRBJ2-1, is DGGITQSPKYLFRKEGQNVTLSCEQNLNHDAMYWYRQDPGQGLRLIYYSQIVNDFQKGDIAEGYSVSREKKESFPLTVTSAQKNPTAFYLCASSIGTSEYNEQFFGPGTRLTVL.

In its sample, this clone was seen a few times. The chain carries TRBV9 and TRBJ2-1; D is unclear. Germline V gene data show CDR1 as SGDLS and CDR2 as YYNGEE. The V gene lost 2 bases and the J gene lost 2 bases, with 11 bases spanning the gap. CDR3 length: 15 amino acids. CDR3 nucleotide sequence: TGTGCCAGCAGCGTCCGCGTCCGGGCCTACAATGAGCAGTTCTTC. This codes for CASSVRVRAYNEQFF.

This chain uses TRBV7-6 with TRBJ1-3; the D is unclear. The length of the CDR3 is 17 residues. Trimming took off 1 base at V and 1 base at J, with 14 bases between the two ends. CDR1 and CDR2 (germline): SGHVS, FNYEAQ. The CDR3 nucleotides read TGTGCCAGCAGCTTAGTAAGCGCCGGATCGTCTGGAAACACCATATATTTT. This codes for CASSLVSAGSSGNTIYF.

DNA of the CDR3: TGTGCCAGCAGCTTTAACGGGATCACCGGGGAGCTGTTTTTT. Its protein is CASSFNGITGELFF. This chain uses TRBV7-3 with TRBJ2-2; D is perhaps TRBD2 (5 bases). V was clipped by 3 bases and J by 4 bases, with 9 bases between them. The CDR3 has 14 amino acids. Germline assignment: CDR1 SGHTA and CDR2 FQGTGA.

The chain combines TRBV7-2 with TRBJ2-3; D gene ambiguous. The V gene's germline CDR1 is SGHTA and CDR2 FQGNSA. Trimming removed 5 bases from V and 1 base from J, with 13 bases in between. The CDR3 has 15 residues. The CDR3 region is CASSVGRFRTDTQYF. The DNA of the CDR3 is TGTGCCAGCAGCGTAGGGCGGTTCCGCACAGATACGCAGTATTTT.

This rearrangement joins TRBV19 to TRBJ2-7; 8 bases are a match to TRBD1. V lost 3 bases and J lost 5; bases outside the gene matches: 6. This CDR3 spans 14 amino acids. Germline V CDR1 and CDR2: LNHDA, SQIVND (reference sequence). DNA for the CDR3: TGTGCCAGTAGTATCAGGGGGCCAAGGAACGAGCAGTACTTC. Protein product: CASSIRGPRNEQYF.

The DNA for the CDR3 is TGTGCCAGCAGTTACAGGGGCTGGCAGCCCCAGCATTTT. It codes for CASSYRGWQPQHF. The chain joins TRBV27 to TRBJ1-5, with 7 bases aligning to TRBD1. CDR1 is MNHEY and CDR2 is SMNVEV in the germline V gene (reference sequence). J was trimmed by 7 bases and V by 4 bases; bases with no gene match: 4. This CDR3 region has 13 residues.

The rearrangement uses TRBV7-9 and TRBJ1-5; 7 positions agree with TRBD1. This CDR3 region has 14 residues. The germline gives CDR1 SEHNR, CDR2 FQNEAQ (reference sequence). The ends lost 3 bases at V and 6 bases at J; junction bases unmatched: 5. CDR3: CASSLTGPGQPQHF. CDR3 bases: TGTGCCAGCAGCTTGACAGGGCCTGGTCAGCCCCAGCATTTT.